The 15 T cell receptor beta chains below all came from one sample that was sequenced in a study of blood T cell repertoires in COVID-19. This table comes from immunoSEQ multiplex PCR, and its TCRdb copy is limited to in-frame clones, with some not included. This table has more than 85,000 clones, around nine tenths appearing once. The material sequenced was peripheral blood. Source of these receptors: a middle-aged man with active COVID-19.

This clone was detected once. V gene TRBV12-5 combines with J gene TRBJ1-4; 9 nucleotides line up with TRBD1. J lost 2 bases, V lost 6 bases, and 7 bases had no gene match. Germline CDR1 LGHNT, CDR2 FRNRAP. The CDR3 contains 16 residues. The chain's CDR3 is CASGTGTGKTNEKLFF. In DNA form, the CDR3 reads TGTGCTAGTGGCACCGGGACAGGGAAGACTAATGAAAAACTGTTTTTT.

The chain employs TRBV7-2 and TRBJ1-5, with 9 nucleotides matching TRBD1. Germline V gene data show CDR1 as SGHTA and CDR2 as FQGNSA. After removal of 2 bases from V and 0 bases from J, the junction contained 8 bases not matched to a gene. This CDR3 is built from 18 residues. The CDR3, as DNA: TGTGCCAGCAGCTTAAGGGGACAGGGCCCTTATAGCAATCAGCCCCAGCATTTT. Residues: CASSLRGQGPYSNQPQHF.

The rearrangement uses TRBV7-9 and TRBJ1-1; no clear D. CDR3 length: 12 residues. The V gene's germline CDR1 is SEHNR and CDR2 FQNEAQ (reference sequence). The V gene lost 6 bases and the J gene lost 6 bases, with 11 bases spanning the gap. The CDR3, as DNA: TGTGCCAGCAGAAGGAGCGCAGCTGAAGCTTTCTTT. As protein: CASRRSAAEAFF.

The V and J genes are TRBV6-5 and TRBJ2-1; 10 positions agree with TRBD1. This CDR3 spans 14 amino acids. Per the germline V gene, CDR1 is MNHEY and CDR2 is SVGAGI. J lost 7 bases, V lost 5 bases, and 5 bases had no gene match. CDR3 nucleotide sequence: TGTGCCAGCAGTCTGCGACAGGGGGCGAATGAGCAGTTCTTC. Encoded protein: CASSLRQGANEQFF.

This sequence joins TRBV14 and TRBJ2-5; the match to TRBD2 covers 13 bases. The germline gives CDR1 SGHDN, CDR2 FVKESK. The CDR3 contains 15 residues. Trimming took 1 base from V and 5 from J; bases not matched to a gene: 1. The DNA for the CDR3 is TGTGCCAGCAGCCAAGGGACTAGCGGGGGTGAGACCCAGTACTTC. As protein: CASSQGTSGGETQYF.

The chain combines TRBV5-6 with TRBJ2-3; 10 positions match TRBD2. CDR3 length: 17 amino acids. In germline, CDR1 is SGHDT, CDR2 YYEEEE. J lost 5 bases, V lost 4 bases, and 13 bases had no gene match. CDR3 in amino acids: CASSEDVWGLAIDTQYF. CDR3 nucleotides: TGTGCCAGCAGCGAGGACGTGTGGGGACTAGCGATAGATACGCAGTATTTT.

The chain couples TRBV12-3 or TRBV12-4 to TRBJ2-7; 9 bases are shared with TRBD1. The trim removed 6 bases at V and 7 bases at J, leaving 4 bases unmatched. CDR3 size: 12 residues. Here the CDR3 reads CASRADRGEQYF. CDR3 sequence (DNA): TGTGCCAGCAGGGCGGACAGGGGAGAGCAGTACTTC.

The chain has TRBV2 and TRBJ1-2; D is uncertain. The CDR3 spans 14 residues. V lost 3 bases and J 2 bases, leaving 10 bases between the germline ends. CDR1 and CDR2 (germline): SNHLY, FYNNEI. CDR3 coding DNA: TGTGCCAGCAGTGAGGGCAGGCAGAACTATGGCTACACCTTC. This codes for CASSEGRQNYGYTF.

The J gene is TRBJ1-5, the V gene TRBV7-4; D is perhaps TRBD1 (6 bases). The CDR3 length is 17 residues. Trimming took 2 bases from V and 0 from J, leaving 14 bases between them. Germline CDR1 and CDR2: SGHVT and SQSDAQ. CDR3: CASSLTGFSYSNQPQHF. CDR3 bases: TGTGCCAGCAGCTTAACAGGGTTTAGCTATAGCAATCAGCCCCAGCATTTT.

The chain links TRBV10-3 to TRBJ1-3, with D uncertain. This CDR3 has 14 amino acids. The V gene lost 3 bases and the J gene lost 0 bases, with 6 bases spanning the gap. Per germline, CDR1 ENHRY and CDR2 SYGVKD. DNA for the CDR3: TGTGCCATCAGTGATTCGAGCTCTGGAAACACCATATATTTT. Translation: CAISDSSSGNTIYF.

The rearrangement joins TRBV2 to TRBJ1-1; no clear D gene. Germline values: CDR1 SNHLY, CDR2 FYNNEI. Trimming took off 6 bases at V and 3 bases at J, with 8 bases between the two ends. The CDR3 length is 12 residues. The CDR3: CASRAQYTEAFF. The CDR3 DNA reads TGTGCCAGCAGAGCCCAATACACTGAAGCTTTCTTT.

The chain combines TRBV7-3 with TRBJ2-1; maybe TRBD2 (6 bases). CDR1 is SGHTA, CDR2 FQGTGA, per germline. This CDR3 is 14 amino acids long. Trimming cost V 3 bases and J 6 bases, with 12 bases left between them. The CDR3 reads CASSLGGASNEQFF. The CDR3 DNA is TGTGCCAGCAGCTTGGGCGGGGCTTCCAATGAGCAGTTCTTC.

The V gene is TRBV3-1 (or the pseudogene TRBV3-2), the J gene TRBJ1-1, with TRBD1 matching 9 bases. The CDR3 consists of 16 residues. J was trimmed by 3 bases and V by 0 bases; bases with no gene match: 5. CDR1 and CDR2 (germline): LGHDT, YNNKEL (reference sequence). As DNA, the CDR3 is TGTGCCAGCAGCCAAGAGGACAGGGGCTGGGACACTGAAGCTTTCTTT. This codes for CASSQEDRGWDTEAFF.

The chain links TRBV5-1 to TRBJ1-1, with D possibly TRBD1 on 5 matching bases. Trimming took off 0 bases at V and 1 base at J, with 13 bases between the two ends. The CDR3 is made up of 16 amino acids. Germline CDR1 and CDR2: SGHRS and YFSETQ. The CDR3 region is CASSLEGPGRNTEAFF. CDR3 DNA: TGCGCCAGCAGCTTGGAGGGGCCAGGAAGGAACACTGAAGCTTTCTTT.

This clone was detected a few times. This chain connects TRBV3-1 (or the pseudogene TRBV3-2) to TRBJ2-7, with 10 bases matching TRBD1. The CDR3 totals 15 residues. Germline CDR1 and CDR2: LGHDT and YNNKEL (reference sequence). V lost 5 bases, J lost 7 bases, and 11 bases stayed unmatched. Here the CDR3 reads CASSLITGTGEEQYF. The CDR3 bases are TGTGCCAGCAGCTTAATTACCGGGACAGGGGAAGAGCAGTACTTC.